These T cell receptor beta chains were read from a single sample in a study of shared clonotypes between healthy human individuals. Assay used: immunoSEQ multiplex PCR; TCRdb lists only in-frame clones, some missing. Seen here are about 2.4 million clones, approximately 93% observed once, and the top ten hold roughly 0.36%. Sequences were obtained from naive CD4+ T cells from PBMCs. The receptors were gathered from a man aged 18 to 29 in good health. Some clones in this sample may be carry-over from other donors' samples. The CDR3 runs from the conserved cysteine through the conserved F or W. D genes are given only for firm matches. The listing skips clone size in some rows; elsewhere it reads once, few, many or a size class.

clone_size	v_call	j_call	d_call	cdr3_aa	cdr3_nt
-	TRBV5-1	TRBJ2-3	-	CASSLAASTDTQYF	TGCGCCAGCAGCTTGGCCGCCAGCACAGATACGCAGTATTTT
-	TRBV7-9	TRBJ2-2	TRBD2	CASSKTSLVAGELFF	TGTGCCAGCAGCAAGACTAGCTTGGTCGCCGGGGAGCTGTTTTTT
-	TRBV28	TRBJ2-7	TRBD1	CASSSPGQGGSYEQYF	TGTGCCAGCAGTTCGCCGGGACAGGGTGGTTCCTACGAGCAGTACTTC
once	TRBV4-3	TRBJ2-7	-	CASSREGGDEQYF	TGCGCCAGCAGCCGAGAGGGGGGGGACGAGCAGTACTTC
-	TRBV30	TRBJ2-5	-	CAWRQNEETQYF	TGTGCCTGGAGGCAGAACGAAGAGACCCAGTACTTC
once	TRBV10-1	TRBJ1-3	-	CASSESTSGVTGNTIYF	TGCGCCAGCAGTGAGTCGACGTCAGGAGTTACTGGAAACACCATATATTTT
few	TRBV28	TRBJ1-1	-	CASSSRWTEAFF	TGTGCCAGCAGTTCTCGGTGGACTGAAGCTTTCTTT
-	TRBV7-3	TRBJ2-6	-	CASSLTFQGSGANVLTF	TGTGCCAGCAGCTTAACGTTTCAGGGTTCTGGGGCCAACGTCCTGACTTTC
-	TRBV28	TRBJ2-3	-	CASSPLGPGADTQYF	TGTGCCAGCAGTCCACTAGGCCCGGGGGCGGATACGCAGTATTTT
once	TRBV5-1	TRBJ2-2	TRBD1	CASSSGQVANTGELFF	TGCGCCAGCAGCTCGGGACAGGTCGCGAACACCGGGGAGCTGTTTTTT
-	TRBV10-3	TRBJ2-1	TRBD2	CAIKQGLEGRNEQFF	TGTGCCATCAAGCAAGGACTAGAGGGGCGCAATGAGCAGTTCTTC
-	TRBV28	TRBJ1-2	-	CASSFSGANYGYTF	TGTGCCAGCAGTTTTTCGGGCGCTAACTATGGCTACACCTTC
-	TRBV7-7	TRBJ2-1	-	CAIWISSYNEQFF	TGTGCCATTTGGATTAGCTCCTACAATGAGCAGTTCTTC
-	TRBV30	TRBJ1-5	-	CAWSVPGYVTSNQPQHF	TGTGCCTGGAGTGTGCCAGGGTATGTCACTAGCAATCAGCCCCAGCATTTT
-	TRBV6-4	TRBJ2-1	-	CASSPELGSNEQFF	TGTGCCAGCAGCCCGGAACTAGGTAGCAATGAGCAGTTCTTC
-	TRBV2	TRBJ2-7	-	CASSDNRDSYEQYF	TGTGCCAGCAGTGACAACAGGGACTCCTACGAGCAGTACTTC
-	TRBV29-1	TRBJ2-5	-	CSVEKEPAGQYF	TGCAGCGTTGAGAAGGAGCCCGCGGGGCAGTACTTC
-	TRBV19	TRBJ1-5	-	CASSSPGDGLNQPQHF	TGTGCCAGTAGTTCCCCCGGGGACGGACTGAATCAGCCCCAGCATTTT
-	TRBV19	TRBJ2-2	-	CASSISQLTGELFF	TGTGCCAGTAGTATAAGTCAGCTTACCGGGGAGCTGTTTTTT
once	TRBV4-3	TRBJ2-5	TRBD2	CASSQTRLAEETQYF	TGCGCCAGCAGCCAAACACGACTAGCGGAAGAGACCCAGTACTTC
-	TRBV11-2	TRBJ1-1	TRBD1	CASSSSDRGRRTEAFF	TGTGCCAGCAGCTCATCCGACAGGGGGCGACGGACTGAAGCTTTCTTT
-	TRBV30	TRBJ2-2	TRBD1	CAWSVKGAAGELFF	TGTGCCTGGAGTGTAAAGGGGGCTGCCGGGGAGCTGTTTTTT
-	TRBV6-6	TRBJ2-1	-	CASSYGPVNNEQFF	TGTGCCAGCAGTTACGGCCCAGTTAACAATGAGCAGTTCTTC
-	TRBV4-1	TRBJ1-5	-	CASSQTVTLNQPQHF	TGCGCCAGCAGCCAGACAGTTACACTCAATCAGCCCCAGCATTTT
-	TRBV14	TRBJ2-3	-	CASSHSWGDTQYF	TGTGCCAGCAGCCATAGCTGGGGGGATACGCAGTATTTT
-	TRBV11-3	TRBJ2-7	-	CASSLDPNPFYF	TGTGCCAGCAGCTTAGATCCCAATCCCTTTTACTTC
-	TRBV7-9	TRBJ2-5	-	CASSPGDVSGETQYF	TGTGCCAGCAGCCCCGGGGACGTTAGCGGAGAGACCCAGTACTTC
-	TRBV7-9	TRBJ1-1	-	CASSPAYTEAFF	TGTGCCAGCAGCCCGGCCTACACTGAAGCTTTCTTT
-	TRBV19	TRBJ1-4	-	CASSFYSRGEKLFF	TGTGCCAGTAGTTTTTACTCTAGGGGTGAAAAACTGTTTTTT
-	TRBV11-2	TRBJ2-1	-	CASSYLGGETKGQQFF	TGTGCCAGCAGCTACTTAGGCGGTGAGACCAAGGGGCAGCAGTTCTTC
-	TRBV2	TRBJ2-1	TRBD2	CASRRRLADSYNEQFF	TGTGCCAGCAGACGCCGACTAGCGGACTCCTACAATGAGCAGTTCTTC
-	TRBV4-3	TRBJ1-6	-	CASSQVIWSTPLHF	TGCGCCAGCAGCCAAGTTATATGGTCGACACCCCTCCACTTT
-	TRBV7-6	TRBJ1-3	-	CASSPQTRGGNTIYF	TGTGCCAGCAGCCCACAGACGAGAGGTGGAAACACCATATATTTT
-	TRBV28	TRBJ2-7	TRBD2	CASSLSATSTSGTREQYF	TGTGCCAGCAGTTTATCCGCTACATCGACTAGCGGGACGCGGGAGCAGTACTTC
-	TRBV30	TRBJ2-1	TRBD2	CAWGGTSGSLDEQFF	TGTGCCTGGGGGGGGACTAGCGGGAGTCTAGATGAGCAGTTCTTC
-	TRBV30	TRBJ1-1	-	CAWGTLMNTEAFF	TGTGCCTGGGGGACACTCATGAACACTGAAGCTTTCTTT
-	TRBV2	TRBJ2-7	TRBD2	CASSGQGLAGGPTYEQYF	TGTGCCAGCAGTGGTCAGGGACTAGCGGGAGGGCCGACCTACGAGCAGTACTTC
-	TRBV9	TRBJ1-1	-	CASSVGRLNTEAFF	TGTGCCAGCAGCGTAGGTCGGTTGAACACTGAAGCTTTCTTT
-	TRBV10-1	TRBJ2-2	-	CASSEKSGTANTGELFF	TGCGCCAGCAGTGAAAAATCCGGGACCGCGAACACCGGGGAGCTGTTTTTT
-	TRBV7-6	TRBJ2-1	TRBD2	CASSITSGTWNEQFF	TGTGCCAGCAGCATAACTAGCGGGACTTGGAATGAGCAGTTCTTC
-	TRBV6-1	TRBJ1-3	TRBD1	CASSDTGTGATGNTIYF	TGTGCCAGCAGTGATACCGGGACAGGGGCGACTGGAAACACCATATATTTT
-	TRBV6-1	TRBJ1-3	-	CASSTERSGNTIYF	TGTGCCAGCAGTACCGAACGTTCTGGAAACACCATATATTTT
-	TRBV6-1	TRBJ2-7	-	CASSNGSGYEQYF	TGTGCCAGCAGTAACGGGAGCGGCTACGAGCAGTACTTC
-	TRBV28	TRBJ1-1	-	CASSLSYTEAFF	TGTGCCAGCAGTTTATCCTACACTGAAGCTTTCTTT
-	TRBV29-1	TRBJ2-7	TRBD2	CSGRGASGSYEQYF	TGCAGCGGACGCGGCGCTAGCGGATCCTACGAGCAGTACTTC
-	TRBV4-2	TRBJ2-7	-	CASSPDYRSPYEQYF	TGTGCCAGCAGCCCGGACTACCGTAGCCCCTACGAGCAGTACTTC
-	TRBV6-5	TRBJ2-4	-	CASSYARGNIQYF	TGTGCCAGCAGTTACGCGAGGGGAAACATTCAGTACTTC
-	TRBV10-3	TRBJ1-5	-	CAIRGAPGPQHF	TGTGCCATCCGGGGGGCCCCCGGGCCCCAGCATTTT
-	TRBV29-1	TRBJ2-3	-	CSVDGGLSTDTQYF	TGCAGCGTTGATGGGGGGCTGAGCACAGATACGCAGTATTTT
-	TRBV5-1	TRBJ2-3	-	CASSPEEGGGRMDF	TGCGCCAGCAGCCCCGAAGAAGGGGGGGGGCGCATGGATTTT
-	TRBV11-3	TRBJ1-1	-	CASSWSGGDTEAFF	TGTGCCAGCAGCTGGTCCGGAGGAGACACTGAAGCTTTCTTT
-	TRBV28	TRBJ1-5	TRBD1	CASSYLRPGQGLYQPQHF	TGTGCCAGCAGTTATCTCCGGCCTGGACAGGGGTTGTATCAGCCCCAGCATTTT
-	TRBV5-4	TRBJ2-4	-	CASSTRDKNIQYF	TGTGCCAGCAGCACCCGGGACAAAAACATTCAGTACTTC
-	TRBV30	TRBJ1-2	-	CASTHRLVSSYTF	TGTGCCTCGACACACCGCCTTGTATCTAGCTACACCTTC
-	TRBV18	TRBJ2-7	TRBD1	CASSPKISGTGDYEQYF	TGTGCCAGCTCTCCTAAGATTTCGGGGACAGGGGATTACGAGCAGTACTTC
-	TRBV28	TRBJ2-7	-	CASSPLSPDPYEQYF	TGTGCCAGCAGTCCTTTATCGCCGGACCCCTACGAGCAGTACTTC
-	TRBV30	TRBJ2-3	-	CAWSVQGGGTDTQYF	TGTGCCTGGAGTGTACAGGGGGGAGGGACAGATACGCAGTATTTT
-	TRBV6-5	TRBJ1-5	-	CASSYSFGGQPQHF	TGTGCCAGCAGTTACTCCTTCGGGGGACAGCCCCAGCATTTT
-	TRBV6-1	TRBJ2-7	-	CASSALDEQYF	TGTGCCAGCAGTGCGTTAGACGAGCAGTACTTC